Listed below are T cell receptor beta chains from one sample, sequenced in a study of beta chain features in type 1 diabetes. Sequencing used immunoSEQ multiplex PCR; TCRdb keeps in-frame clones, though not all of them. This sample has 300,000 to 400,000 clones, with 9.3% found just once. Sample: central memory CD4+ T cells from blood. The receptors come from a man younger than 40 with type 1 diabetes. The CDR3 runs from the conserved cysteine through the conserved F or W. D genes are given only for firm matches. Rows may omit the clone size; those that give it use once, few, many or a size class.

V gene,clone size,J gene,D gene,CDR3 DNA,CDR3 protein
TRBV2,-,TRBJ2-1,TRBD2,TGTGCCAGCAGTCTAGCGGGGGAGCCCTATGAGCAGTTCTTC,CASSLAGEPYEQFF
TRBV7-7,-,TRBJ2-5,TRBD2,TGTGCCAGCAGCCTCGGGGGGGGTGACCAAGAGACCCAGTACTTC,CASSLGGGDQETQYF
TRBV18,few,TRBJ2-3,TRBD2,TGTGCCAGCTCACCACAACTAGCGGTAACAGATACGCAGTATTTT,CASSPQLAVTDTQYF
TRBV30,-,TRBJ1-3,-,TGTGCCTGGAGCCGGATGTCTGGAAACACCATATATTTT,CAWSRMSGNTIYF
TRBV7-9,few,TRBJ2-7,TRBD1,TGTGCCAGCAGCTCGACGACAGGGAGCTACGAGCAGTACTTC,CASSSTTGSYEQYF
TRBV10-3,many,TRBJ1-4,TRBD1,TGTGCCATCCGATTGGACAGGGGTGAAAAACTGTTTTTT,CAIRLDRGEKLFF
TRBV5-1,few,TRBJ2-1,TRBD2,TGCGCCAGCAGCCCGGGGGGACTAGCGGACTACAATGAGCAGTTCTTC,CASSPGGLADYNEQFF
TRBV7-2,-,TRBJ2-3,-,TGTGCCAGCAGCTTAGGAGGGGCAACTAGCACAGATACGCAGTATTTT,CASSLGGATSTDTQYF
TRBV9,-,TRBJ1-4,TRBD1,TGTGCCAGCAGCGTAGGACCGGGACAGGGGGCTGCAACTAATGAAAAACTGTTTTTT,CASSVGPGQGAATNEKLFF
TRBV9,-,TRBJ2-7,TRBD2,TGTGCCAGCAGCGTAGCTGGCGGGGGGGCCTACGAGCAGTACTTC,CASSVAGGGAYEQYF
TRBV5-1,-,TRBJ1-4,TRBD1,TGCGCCAGCAGCTTGTTTCCGGGACAGGGAGGTTCGGGTAATGAAAAACTGTTTTTT,CASSLFPGQGGSGNEKLFF
TRBV5-1,-,TRBJ2-7,-,TGCGCCCCTCTTGGCAGGTCGGTCTACGAGCAGTACTTC,CAPLGRSVYEQYF
TRBV7-9,many,TRBJ1-2,-,TGTGCCAGCAGCTTAGTGGGTGCTGGCTACACCTTC,CASSLVGAGYTF
TRBV2,many,TRBJ2-2,TRBD2,TGTGCCAGCAGTGAGGTAGCGGGGACCGGGGAGCTGTTTTTT,CASSEVAGTGELFF
TRBV28,-,TRBJ2-3,TRBD2,TGTGCCAGCAGCTTTGCCGGGACTAGCGGCACAGATACGCAGTATTTT,CASSFAGTSGTDTQYF
TRBV7-2,few,TRBJ2-7,TRBD1,TGTGCCAGCAGCCTACAGGGGGCCGACGAGCAGTACTTC,CASSLQGADEQYF
TRBV19,-,TRBJ2-1,-,TGTGCCAGTAGTCCGCAGGGTAGCCTCGGGCAGTTCTTC,CASSPQGSLGQFF
TRBV2,-,TRBJ2-5,-,TGTGCCAGCAGTGAATACGGGACACAAGAGACCCAGTACTTC,CASSEYGTQETQYF
TRBV2,-,TRBJ2-7,TRBD2,TGTGCCAGCAATGAAGGAGGGACTAGATACGAGCAGTACTTC,CASNEGGTRYEQYF
TRBV5-6,few,TRBJ2-2,TRBD1,TGTGCCAGCAGCAACGGACAGGGGGGGAGCACCGGGGAGCTGTTTTTT,CASSNGQGGSTGELFF
TRBV18,-,TRBJ2-5,-,TGTGCCAGCTCACCCCCTAATCGTCGGGAGACCCAGTACTTC,CASSPPNRRETQYF
TRBV7-2,-,TRBJ2-7,-,TGTGCCAGCAGCTTAAACAACGGGGCCTACGAGCAGTACTTC,CASSLNNGAYEQYF
TRBV7-6,few,TRBJ2-3,-,TGTGCCAGCAGCTTAGCTAGCGGCTTCACAGATACGCAGTATTTT,CASSLASGFTDTQYF
TRBV7-8,few,TRBJ1-1,TRBD1,TGTGCCAGCAGCTTAGTGAGGGGGCTGGAGGGCACTGAAGCTTTCTTT,CASSLVRGLEGTEAFF
TRBV4-3,few,TRBJ2-1,TRBD2,TGCGCCAGCAGCCAGAATCTAGCGGATGAGCAGTTCTTC,CASSQNLADEQFF
TRBV25-1,-,TRBJ1-2,-,TGTGCCAGCAGTGAGCCCCACGGCTCCCTCTATGGCTACACCTTC,CASSEPHGSLYGYTF